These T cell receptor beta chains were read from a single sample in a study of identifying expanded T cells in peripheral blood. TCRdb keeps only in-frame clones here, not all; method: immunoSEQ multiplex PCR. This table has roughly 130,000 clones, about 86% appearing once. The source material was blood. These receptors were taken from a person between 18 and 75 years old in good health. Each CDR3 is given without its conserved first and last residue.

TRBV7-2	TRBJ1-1	ASTRQGAEWTEAF
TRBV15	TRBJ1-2	ATSMDGNYGYT
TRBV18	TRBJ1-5	ASSPRPQDSNQPQH
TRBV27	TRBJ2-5	ASSVAGGLVGTQY
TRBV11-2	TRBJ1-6	ASSYRRENSPLH
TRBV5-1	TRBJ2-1	ASSQEREGEQF
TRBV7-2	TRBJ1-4	ASSFQGQGIGSSEKLF
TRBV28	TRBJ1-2	AIKTGLGGYT
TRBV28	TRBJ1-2	ASSTPYEGQEAYGYT
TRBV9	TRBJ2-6	ASSGLAGASGANVLT
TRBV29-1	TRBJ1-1	SAARALNTEAF
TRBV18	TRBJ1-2	ASSPRGRSYT
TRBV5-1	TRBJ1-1	ASSLTGLERAEAF
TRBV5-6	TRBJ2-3	ASSLVGGGRYTQY
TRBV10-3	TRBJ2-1	AIGSGGGYNEQF
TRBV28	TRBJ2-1	ASITRAGVSYNEQF
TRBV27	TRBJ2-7	ASSSFGLVYEQY
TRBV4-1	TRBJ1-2	ASSQDLADRGYGYT
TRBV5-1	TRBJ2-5	ASSLAYLETQY
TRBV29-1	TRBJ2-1	SVEFRADDEQF
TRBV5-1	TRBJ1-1	ASSLAGTGNTEAF
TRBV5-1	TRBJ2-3	ASSLLSSGKAFTDTQY
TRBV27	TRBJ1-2	ASSLRQGYGYT
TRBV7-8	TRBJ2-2	ASSGLARNTGELF
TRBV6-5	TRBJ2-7	ASSPGAGSTYEQY
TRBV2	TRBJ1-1	ASGVDMNTEAF
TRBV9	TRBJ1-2	ASSVVDSYGYT
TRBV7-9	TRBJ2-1	ASSMGTSGRSTDNEQF
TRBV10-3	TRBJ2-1	AIGTSAGNEQF
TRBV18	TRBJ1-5	ASSQRQTLLGNQPQH
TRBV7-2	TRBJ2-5	ASSLRPAGGGETQY
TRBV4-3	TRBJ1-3	ASSQDPQGAGNTIY
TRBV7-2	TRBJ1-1	ASSLGQLNTEAF
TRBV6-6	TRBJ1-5	ASSSPGQNQPQH
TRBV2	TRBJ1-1	ASKPGSNTEAF
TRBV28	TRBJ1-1	ASRRTREAF
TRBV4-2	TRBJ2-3	ASSQGGVSTDTQY
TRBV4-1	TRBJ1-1	ASSQDRYWDTEAF
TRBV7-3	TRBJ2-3	ASSLIGVDTDTQY
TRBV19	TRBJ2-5	ASSIGDQETQY
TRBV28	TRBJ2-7	ASSSHAGTTLGYEQY
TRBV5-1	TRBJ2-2	ASNTGLAAAGELF
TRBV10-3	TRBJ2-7	AISARGSGGFNEQY
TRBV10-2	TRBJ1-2	ASRGAANYGYT
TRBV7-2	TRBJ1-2	ASSPKGWYEKGYT
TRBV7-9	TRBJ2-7	ASSHGVYEQY
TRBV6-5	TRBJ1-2	ASRLGQGVYYGYT
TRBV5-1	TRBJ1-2	ASRVDNRIFYGYT
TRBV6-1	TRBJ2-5	ASSPLGETQY
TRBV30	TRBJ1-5	ALGQGMGQPQH
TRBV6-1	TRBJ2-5	ASSGGAGGPETQY
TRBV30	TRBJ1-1	AWRQGTTEAF
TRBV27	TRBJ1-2	ASSRDRGGYGYT
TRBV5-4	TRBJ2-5	ASSAPADPQY